The 13 T cell receptor beta chains below were found in one sample sequenced in a study of radiation and T cells in renal cell carcinoma. Profiled with immunoSEQ multiplex PCR; TCRdb holds only in-frame clones, not every one. The sample consists of approximately 49,000 clones, 75% to 85% of them appearing once. Indicated time point: blood 2 weeks post-SBRT. Treatment here: 15 Gy SBRT to primary tumor, nephrectomy 4 weeks later. Sequencing used blood, obtained from a patient whose treatment included radiotherapy and nephrectomy. These receptors all come from a woman between 65 and 79 years old with renal cell carcinoma.

The V gene is TRBV27, the J gene TRBJ2-3; possible D gene TRBD2, 5 bases. The CDR3 covers 14 residues. Germline V gene data show CDR1 as MNHEY and CDR2 as SMNVEV (reference sequence). Trimming left V 4 bases short and J 3 bases short, with 11 bases between. CDR3 protein: CASSWRSRTDTQYF. The CDR3 DNA reads as TGTGCCAGCAGTTGGAGGTCGAGGACAGATACGCAGTATTTT.

A few counts support this clone. This sequence joins TRBV9 and TRBJ1-1; D is perhaps TRBD1 (6 bases). This CDR3 spans 16 amino acids. CDR1 SGDLS and CDR2 YYNGEE come from the germline V gene. Trimming stripped 7 bases from V and 0 bases from J, with 19 bases between. The CDR3 nucleotides are TGTGCCAGCGGGGGTGGGGCAGGGGATATGAACACTGAAGCTTTCTTT. It is translated as CASGGGAGDMNTEAFF.

This clone was seen a handful of times. The chain carries TRBV6-1 and TRBJ2-5; 9 bases are shared with TRBD2. The V gene end was trimmed by 6 bases and the J gene end by 5 bases; junction bases not matched to a gene: 7. The CDR3 is made up of 14 amino acids. Germline loops: CDR1 MNHNS, CDR2 SASEGT. The CDR3 nucleotides read TGTGCCAGCAGGCGGGGGGGCGACTACGAGACCCAGTACTTC. It encodes CASRRGGDYETQYF.

The chain employs TRBV7-2 and TRBJ2-1; D could derive from TRBD1 or TRBD2 (7 bases each). Germline CDR1 is SGHTA and CDR2 is FQGNSA. Deletions cut 5 bases from V and 1 base from J, with 12 bases between. The CDR3 covers 15 residues. The CDR3 here is CASSLRGGSYNEQFF. In DNA, the CDR3 is TGTGCCAGCAGCCTCAGGGGGGGTTCCTACAATGAGCAGTTCTTC.

V is TRBV10-3 and J is TRBJ2-3, with D maybe TRBD2 (5 bases). From germline, CDR1 is ENHRY and CDR2 SYGVKD. Trimming cost V 2 bases and J 0 bases, with 9 bases left between them. CDR3 length: 15 amino acids. CDR3 in DNA: TGTGCCATCAGTGAGCTGCGGAGGAGCACAGATACGCAGTATTTT. Translated, it gives CAISELRRSTDTQYF.

The chain is built from TRBV19 and TRBJ1-3; D is perhaps TRBD1 (6 bases). Trimming removed 6 bases at V and 4 bases at J, with 10 bases between. Germline-derived CDR1 and CDR2 are LNHDA and SQIVND (reference sequence). This CDR3 has 13 amino acids. CDR3 sequence reads: CASRPGGGNTIYF. In nucleotides, the CDR3 is TGTGCCAGTAGACCGGGGGGCGGAAACACCATATATTTT.

This chain joins TRBV9 and TRBJ1-2, with D perhaps matching TRBD1 (6 bases). The V end was cut by 2 bases, the J end by 8 bases, with 13 bases between. This CDR3 is built from 13 residues. Looked up from germline, CDR1 is SGDLS and CDR2 is YYNGEE. CDR3 residues: CASSVTGTEGYTF. CDR3 sequence (DNA): TGTGCCAGCAGCGTTACAGGGACGGAGGGCTACACCTTC.

The genes are TRBV5-1 and TRBJ1-2, with D perhaps TRBD1 (5 bases). This CDR3 has 12 amino acids. Trimming removed 4 bases from V and 5 bases from J, with 9 bases in between. Germline values: CDR1 SGHRS, CDR2 YFSETQ. CDR3 loop: CASSPGTYGYTF. CDR3 DNA sequence: TGCGCCAGCAGCCCCGGGACGTATGGCTACACCTTC. Full variable domain (remainder filled in from reference TRBV5-1 and TRBJ1-2): KAGVTQTPRYLIKTRGQQVTLSCSPISGHRSVSWYQQTPGQGLQFLFEYFSETQRNKGNFPGRFSGRQFSNSRSEMNVSTLELGDSALYLCASSPGTYGYTFGSGTRLTVV.

A few counts support this clone. The chain uses TRBV18 and TRBJ2-1; D assignment may be TRBD1 or TRBD2 (5 bases each). The CDR3 contains 15 residues. With 1 base removed from V and 4 bases from J, the gap between germline ends came to 11 bases. In germline, CDR1 is KGHSH, CDR2 LQKENI. CDR3 residues: CASSPRRDLYNEQFF. CDR3 coding DNA: TGTGCCAGCTCACCACGCAGGGACCTATACAATGAGCAGTTCTTC. The full variable domain, in which reference TRBV18 and TRBJ2-1 provide the parts outside the CDR3, is NAGVMQNPRHLVRRRGQEARLRCSPMKGHSHVYWYRQLPEEGLKFMVYLQKENIIDESGMPKERFSAEFPKEGPSILRIQQVVRGDSAAYFCASSPRRDLYNEQFFGPGTRLTVL.

The rearrangement uses TRBV19 and TRBJ2-1; a weak D match, TRBD2 (6 bases). The CDR3 has 12 residues. V shed 4 bases and J shed 7 bases, with 8 bases lying between them. Germline V CDR1 and CDR2: LNHDA, SQIVND (reference sequence). The CDR3 is CASSRAGNEQFF. CDR3 DNA: TGTGCCAGTAGTAGGGCGGGGAATGAGCAGTTCTTC.

The chain links TRBV6-6 to TRBJ1-2; D gene ambiguous. The CDR3 sequence is 13 residues long. Germline CDR1 is MNHNY and CDR2 is SVGAGI (reference sequence). The V end was cut by 6 bases, the J end by 6 bases, with 14 bases between. As DNA, the CDR3 is TGTGCCAGCAGAAGGTATAGGGAGGATGGCTACACCTTC. Protein: CASRRYREDGYTF.

J is TRBJ1-2 and V is TRBV4-1; 8 bases align to TRBD1. Germline assignment: CDR1 MGHRA and CDR2 YSYEKL. This CDR3 is built from 15 residues. The J segment lost 4 bases and the V segment lost 0 bases, leaving 4 bases of the junction unmatched. The CDR3 loop is CASSQEPGTGYGYTF. For the CDR3, the DNA is TGCGCCAGCAGCCAAGAACCCGGGACAGGCTATGGCTACACCTTC.

This chain connects TRBV6-5 to TRBJ2-1, with 14 bases lining up with TRBD2. The CDR3 is 16 residues long. The ends lost 4 bases at V and 1 base at J; junction bases unmatched: 0. Per germline, CDR1 MNHEY and CDR2 SVGAGI. CDR3 sequence reads: CASSWTSGGSYNEQFF. CDR3 sequence (DNA): TGTGCCAGCAGTTGGACTAGCGGGGGGTCCTACAATGAGCAGTTCTTC.